The rows below give T cell receptor beta chains drawn from one sample of a study of blood T cell repertoires in COVID-19. Sequenced by immunoSEQ multiplex PCR; TCRdb stores in-frame clones only, minus some. The table shows around 220,000 clones, with 88% occurring only once. The specimen sequenced was PBMCs or T cells enriched from blood (not recorded which). These receptors were collected from a woman between 50 and 59 years old with acute COVID-19. The CDR3 runs from the conserved cysteine through the conserved F or W. The order of the fields is CDR3 protein, CDR3 DNA, J gene, D gene, V gene, clone size, CDR3 length. D genes are given only for firm matches. Clone size is not always given. Where it is, it says once, few, many or a class for expanded clones.

cdr3_aa: CASTRQVYQETQYF
cdr3_nt: TGTGCCAGCACCAGACAGGTGTACCAAGAGACCCAGTACTTC
j_call: TRBJ2-5
d_call: .
v_call: TRBV28
clone_size: .
cdr3_length: 14

cdr3_aa: CASSEGGDGYTF
cdr3_nt: TGTGCCAGCAGCGAGGGGGGGGATGGCTACACCTTC
j_call: TRBJ1-2
d_call: .
v_call: TRBV6-5
clone_size: .
cdr3_length: 12

cdr3_aa: CASSQASGSSYEQYF
cdr3_nt: TGTGCCAGCAGCCAAGCAAGCGGGAGCTCCTACGAGCAGTACTTC
j_call: TRBJ2-7
d_call: TRBD2
v_call: TRBV3-1/TRBV3-2
clone_size: .
cdr3_length: 15

cdr3_aa: CASSPAEGGTEAFF
cdr3_nt: TGTGCCAGCTCACCGGCGGAGGGAGGGACTGAAGCTTTCTTT
j_call: TRBJ1-1
d_call: .
v_call: TRBV18
clone_size: .
cdr3_length: 14

cdr3_aa: CASSRTGSGNTEAFF
cdr3_nt: TGTGCCAGCAGCCGTACGGGAAGCGGGAACACTGAAGCTTTCTTT
j_call: TRBJ1-1
d_call: .
v_call: TRBV28
clone_size: .
cdr3_length: 15

cdr3_aa: CASSTTGTGNTIYF
cdr3_nt: TGTGCCAGCAGCACAACAGGGACTGGAAACACCATATATTTT
j_call: TRBJ1-3
d_call: .
v_call: TRBV9
clone_size: .
cdr3_length: 14

cdr3_aa: CSGMTSGSHEQYF
cdr3_nt: TGCAGCGGGATGACTAGCGGGAGCCACGAGCAGTACTTC
j_call: TRBJ2-7
d_call: TRBD2
v_call: TRBV29-1
clone_size: .
cdr3_length: 13

cdr3_aa: CASSFRQGATEAFF
cdr3_nt: TGTGCCAGCAGTTTTCGTCAGGGTGCCACTGAAGCTTTCTTT
j_call: TRBJ1-1
d_call: .
v_call: TRBV28
clone_size: .
cdr3_length: 14

cdr3_aa: CASSSGGTGELFF
cdr3_nt: TGTGCCAGTAGCTCGGGGGGCACCGGGGAGCTGTTTTTT
j_call: TRBJ2-2
d_call: TRBD2
v_call: TRBV11-3
clone_size: .
cdr3_length: 13

cdr3_aa: CASSLGDRAIKPQHF
cdr3_nt: TGTGCCAGCAGTTTAGGGGACAGGGCAATCAAGCCCCAGCATTTT
j_call: TRBJ1-5
d_call: TRBD1
v_call: TRBV28
clone_size: .
cdr3_length: 15

cdr3_aa: CASSLQEGRRNQPQHF
cdr3_nt: TGTGCCAGCAGCTTACAGGAGGGTCGGCGCAATCAGCCCCAGCATTTT
j_call: TRBJ1-5
d_call: .
v_call: TRBV7-2
clone_size: .
cdr3_length: 16

cdr3_aa: CASSLSWTVSYNEQFF
cdr3_nt: TGTGCCAGCAGCTTATCGTGGACTGTCTCCTACAATGAGCAGTTCTTC
j_call: TRBJ2-1
d_call: .
v_call: TRBV11-2
clone_size: once
cdr3_length: 16

cdr3_aa: CASSYSATGTYEQYF
cdr3_nt: TGTGCCAGCAGTTACTCCGCGACAGGCACCTACGAGCAGTACTTC
j_call: TRBJ2-7
d_call: .
v_call: TRBV6-2/TRBV6-3
clone_size: .
cdr3_length: 15

cdr3_aa: CASTLDRSVYF
cdr3_nt: TGTGCCAGCACTCTAGACCGGTCGGTCTACTTC
j_call: TRBJ2-7
d_call: .
v_call: TRBV28
clone_size: .
cdr3_length: 11

cdr3_aa: CASSYSGGENQPQHF
cdr3_nt: TGTGCCAGCAGTTACTCAGGGGGCGAGAATCAGCCCCAGCATTTT
j_call: TRBJ1-5
d_call: TRBD1
v_call: TRBV6-5
clone_size: few
cdr3_length: 15

cdr3_aa: CASSEDSFYGYTF
cdr3_nt: TGTGCCAGCAGCGAGGACAGTTTCTATGGCTACACCTTC
j_call: TRBJ1-2
d_call: .
v_call: TRBV27
clone_size: once
cdr3_length: 13

cdr3_aa: CASSSYPEAVVTEAFF
cdr3_nt: TGTGCCAGCAGTTCTTACCCCGAGGCCGTCGTCACTGAAGCTTTCTTT
j_call: TRBJ1-1
d_call: .
v_call: TRBV6-2/TRBV6-3
clone_size: .
cdr3_length: 16

cdr3_aa: CARRRVATEAFF
cdr3_nt: TGTGCCAGGCGGCGGGTGGCCACTGAAGCTTTCTTT
j_call: TRBJ1-1
d_call: .
v_call: TRBV2
clone_size: .
cdr3_length: 12

cdr3_aa: CASSQTPGLARPRGETQYF
cdr3_nt: TGCGCCAGCAGCCAAACCCCGGGACTAGCGAGACCGAGAGGAGAGACCCAGTACTTC
j_call: TRBJ2-5
d_call: TRBD2
v_call: TRBV5-1
clone_size: once
cdr3_length: 19

cdr3_aa: CASSPGEGTTGELFF
cdr3_nt: TGTGCCAGCTCACCCGGGGAGGGCACGACCGGGGAGCTGTTTTTT
j_call: TRBJ2-2
d_call: TRBD2
v_call: TRBV18
clone_size: .
cdr3_length: 15

cdr3_aa: CASSSKTSTYNEQFF
cdr3_nt: TGTGCCAGCAGCTCGAAGACTAGCACCTACAATGAGCAGTTCTTC
j_call: TRBJ2-1
d_call: TRBD2
v_call: TRBV7-9
clone_size: .
cdr3_length: 15

cdr3_aa: CASSTSTSVAPADGYTF
cdr3_nt: TGTGCCAGCAGCACATCCACCTCGGTGGCCCCGGCGGATGGCTACACCTTC
j_call: TRBJ1-2
d_call: .
v_call: TRBV5-5
clone_size: few
cdr3_length: 17

cdr3_aa: CASSYGQGRGNQPQHF
cdr3_nt: TGTGCCAGCAGCTACGGACAGGGGAGAGGCAATCAGCCCCAGCATTTT
j_call: TRBJ1-5
d_call: TRBD1
v_call: TRBV7-9
clone_size: few
cdr3_length: 16

cdr3_aa: CAWSVLGQGYGYTF
cdr3_nt: TGTGCCTGGAGTGTACTGGGGCAGGGCTATGGCTACACCTTC
j_call: TRBJ1-2
d_call: .
v_call: TRBV30
clone_size: .
cdr3_length: 14

cdr3_aa: CASSPQRDSEQYF
cdr3_nt: TGTGCCAGCAGCCCCCAGCGGGACTCCGAGCAGTACTTC
j_call: TRBJ2-7
d_call: TRBD2
v_call: TRBV5-4
clone_size: few
cdr3_length: 13

cdr3_aa: CASSSYKGGGMNTEAFF
cdr3_nt: TGTGCCAGCAGCTCGTACAAGGGCGGGGGAATGAACACTGAAGCTTTCTTT
j_call: TRBJ1-1
d_call: .
v_call: TRBV11-2
clone_size: .
cdr3_length: 17

cdr3_aa: CASSLSAGGQPQHF
cdr3_nt: TGTGCCAGCAGTTTATCGGCAGGGGGACAGCCCCAGCATTTT
j_call: TRBJ1-5
d_call: TRBD1
v_call: TRBV28
clone_size: .
cdr3_length: 14

cdr3_aa: CASSQDLGARGDEQFF
cdr3_nt: TGTGCCAGCAGCCAAGACTTAGGCGCCAGGGGGGATGAGCAGTTCTTC
j_call: TRBJ2-1
d_call: .
v_call: TRBV7-3
clone_size: .
cdr3_length: 16

cdr3_aa: CASSLGGRAGDTQYF
cdr3_nt: TGCGCCAGCAGCCTCGGAGGGAGGGCCGGAGATACGCAGTATTTT
j_call: TRBJ2-3
d_call: TRBD2
v_call: TRBV4-3
clone_size: .
cdr3_length: 15

cdr3_aa: CASSRGTNSYEQYF
cdr3_nt: TGTGCCAGCAGCCGAGGGACAAACTCCTACGAGCAGTACTTC
j_call: TRBJ2-7
d_call: .
v_call: TRBV4-2
clone_size: .
cdr3_length: 14

cdr3_aa: CASSWTSDNEQFF
cdr3_nt: TGTGCCAGCAGTTGGACTAGCGACAATGAGCAGTTCTTC
j_call: TRBJ2-1
d_call: TRBD2
v_call: TRBV28
clone_size: .
cdr3_length: 13

cdr3_aa: CASSPSAEDTQYF
cdr3_nt: TGTGCCAGCAGCCCCTCTGCGGAGGATACGCAGTATTTT
j_call: TRBJ2-3
d_call: .
v_call: TRBV5-6
clone_size: .
cdr3_length: 13

cdr3_aa: CASSLGLDGRGRTGELFF
cdr3_nt: TGCGCCAGCAGCTTGGGTCTTGACGGGAGAGGGCGCACCGGGGAGCTGTTTTTT
j_call: TRBJ2-2
d_call: .
v_call: TRBV5-1
clone_size: .
cdr3_length: 18

cdr3_aa: CASSPGTGTYEQYF
cdr3_nt: TGTGCCAGCTCACCAGGGACAGGGACCTACGAGCAGTACTTC
j_call: TRBJ2-7
d_call: TRBD1
v_call: TRBV18
clone_size: .
cdr3_length: 14

cdr3_aa: CASSLEGSGTGELFF
cdr3_nt: TGCGCCAGCAGCTTGGAGGGTAGCGGGACCGGGGAGCTGTTTTTT
j_call: TRBJ2-2
d_call: TRBD2
v_call: TRBV5-1
clone_size: .
cdr3_length: 15

cdr3_aa: CASSLRGTSGSKQYF
cdr3_nt: TGTGCCAGCAGCTTACGGGGGACTAGCGGGAGCAAGCAGTACTTC
j_call: TRBJ2-7
d_call: TRBD2
v_call: TRBV14
clone_size: .
cdr3_length: 15

cdr3_aa: CASRGVEDTQYF
cdr3_nt: TGTGCCAGCAGAGGAGTGGAGGATACGCAGTATTTT
j_call: TRBJ2-3
d_call: .
v_call: TRBV27
clone_size: .
cdr3_length: 12

cdr3_aa: CASSMVPGGNQPQHF
cdr3_nt: TGTGCCAGTAGTATGGTCCCCGGGGGAAATCAGCCCCAGCATTTT
j_call: TRBJ1-5
d_call: .
v_call: TRBV19
clone_size: .
cdr3_length: 15

cdr3_aa: CASSTSGLAKETQYF
cdr3_nt: TGTGCCAGTAGTACCTCCGGGCTAGCGAAAGAGACCCAGTACTTC
j_call: TRBJ2-5
d_call: .
v_call: TRBV19
clone_size: once
cdr3_length: 15

cdr3_aa: CASSFGTNNEQFF
cdr3_nt: TGTGCCAGCAGCTTCGGGACAAACAATGAGCAGTTCTTC
j_call: TRBJ2-1
d_call: .
v_call: TRBV5-6
clone_size: .
cdr3_length: 13

cdr3_aa: CASSSSTDTQYF
cdr3_nt: TGTGCCAGCAGTTCTAGCACAGATACGCAGTATTTT
j_call: TRBJ2-3
d_call: .
v_call: TRBV6-2/TRBV6-3
clone_size: .
cdr3_length: 12